What follows are 30 T cell receptor beta chains derived from one specimen sequenced in a study of blood T cell repertoires in COVID-19. This table comes from immunoSEQ multiplex PCR, and its TCRdb copy is limited to in-frame clones, with some not included. The sample shows about 310,000 clones, 90% of them seen only once. Sequenced material: peripheral blood. Every receptor here comes from a middle-aged woman with COVID-19, enrolled during active disease.

V usage is TRBV6-2 or TRBV6-3 and J usage is TRBJ2-1, with a tentative D call TRBD2 (6 bases). Germline V gives CDR1 MNHEY, CDR2 SVGEGT. Deletions cut 0 bases from V and 4 bases from J, with 13 bases between. This CDR3 is 16 amino acids long. The chain's CDR3 is CASSYSPGGSYNEQFF. CDR3 DNA: TGTGCCAGCAGTTACTCGCCCGGGGGATCATACAATGAGCAGTTCTTC.

V is TRBV5-1 and J is TRBJ2-7; maybe TRBD1 (5 bases). Germline CDR1 reads SGHRS; CDR2 reads YFSETQ. V lost 4 bases and J 3 bases, leaving 11 bases between the germline ends. The CDR3 has 13 residues. Here the CDR3 reads CASSLIDSYEQYF. Here the CDR3 DNA reads TGCGCCAGCAGCCTAATCGACAGCTACGAGCAGTACTTC.

CDR3 DNA: TGCGCCAGCAGCTTGGCCGGTGTAGCGGTCTGGGTTAATGAGCAGTTCTTC. Its translation is CASSLAGVAVWVNEQFF. The chain carries TRBV5-1 and TRBJ2-1; the D gene is possibly TRBD2 (6 bases). The CDR3 length is 17 residues. Trimming took off 0 bases at V and 7 bases at J, with 20 bases between the two ends. Germline loops: CDR1 SGHRS, CDR2 YFSETQ.

Here the CDR3 reads CASSQEGRAGNEQFF. CDR3 DNA: TGTGCCAGCAGCCAGGAGGGGAGAGCGGGCAATGAGCAGTTCTTC. This chain connects TRBV9 to TRBJ2-1; perhaps TRBD2 as D (6 bases). The CDR3 contains 15 residues. Germline V lookup: CDR1 SGDLS, CDR2 YYNGEE. V lost 4 bases to trimming and J lost 6 bases, with 17 bases between them.

As for this clone: At the DNA level, this CDR3 is encoded by other sequences in the same sample as well. The rearrangement links TRBV5-1 to TRBJ1-1; possibly TRBD1 for D (6 bases). The length of the CDR3 is 13 residues. Deletions cut 3 bases from V and 0 bases from J, with 6 bases between. Germline CDR1 reads SGHRS; CDR2 reads YFSETQ. The CDR3 DNA follows: TGCGCCAGCAGCTCAGGGGTGAACACTGAAGCTTTCTTT. It specifies CASSSGVNTEAFF.

This clone was seen just once. The gene calls are TRBV7-2 and TRBJ2-7; D perhaps matches TRBD1 (6 bases). V lost 2 bases, J lost 2 bases, and 10 bases lay in between. This CDR3 is 14 amino acids long. Germline CDR1 SGHTA, CDR2 FQGNSA. CDR3 sequence reads: CASSLLQGTYEQYF. Here the CDR3 DNA reads TGTGCCAGCAGCTTATTACAGGGAACCTACGAGCAGTACTTC.

This clone occurred once. The genes are TRBV4-3 and TRBJ1-3; the D is unclear. CDR1 is LGHNA, CDR2 YSLEER, per germline. The CDR3 spans 13 residues. Trimming shortened V by 3 bases and J by 13 bases, and 16 bases separated the two germline ends. CDR3 sequence (DNA): TGCGCCAGCAGCCATACATGGGGAGGGATTATATATTTT. Translating it yields CASSHTWGGIIYF.

This chain links TRBV14 with TRBJ1-2; D may be TRBD1 (6 bases). Trimming removed 0 bases from V and 4 bases from J, with 15 bases in between. CDR3 size: 16 residues. Germline values: CDR1 SGHDN, CDR2 FVKESK. The CDR3 reads CASSQDRGGLFYGYTF. The DNA for the CDR3 is TGTGCCAGCAGCCAAGATAGGGGGGGTCTATTCTATGGCTACACCTTC. The variable domain in full, with the rest retrieved from reference TRBV14 and TRBJ1-2, is EAGVTQFPSHSVIEKGQTVTLRCDPISGHDNLYWYRRVMGKEIKFLLHFVKESKQDESGMPNNRFLAERTGGTYSTLKVQPAELEDSGVYFCASSQDRGGLFYGYTFGSGTRLTVV.

The chain carries TRBV28 and TRBJ1-2; 7 positions agree with TRBD1. The CDR3 loop spans 13 amino acids. Germline V CDR1 and CDR2: MDHEN, SYDVKM. The J segment lost 4 bases and the V segment lost 6 bases, leaving 5 bases of the junction unmatched. The CDR3 loop is CASRPTGPYGYTF. Here the CDR3 DNA reads TGTGCCAGCAGACCGACAGGGCCCTATGGCTACACCTTC.

The chain uses TRBV19 and TRBJ1-4; maybe TRBD1 (6 bases). From germline, CDR1 is LNHDA and CDR2 SQIVND (reference sequence). This CDR3 spans 15 amino acids. V lost 5 bases, J lost 7 bases, and 17 bases lay in between. The chain's CDR3 is CASSPYLRGSEKLFF. CDR3 nucleotide sequence: TGTGCCAGTAGTCCTTACTTAAGGGGGAGTGAAAAACTGTTTTTT.

The chain carries TRBV11-3 and TRBJ2-7; tentative D call: TRBD1 (5 bases). Germline loops: CDR1 SGHNT, CDR2 YENEEA. V was shortened by 4 bases and J by 3 bases, with 7 bases between the two germline ends. This CDR3 has 12 residues. The CDR3 here is CASSSDSYEQYF. DNA of the CDR3: TGTGCCAGCAGCTCCGACAGCTACGAGCAGTACTTC.

J is TRBJ2-7 and V is TRBV14, with unresolved D. The length of the CDR3 is 11 residues. V lost 1 base to trimming and J lost 4 bases, with 2 bases between them. From germline, CDR1 is SGHDN and CDR2 FVKESK. The CDR3 loop reads CASSQAYEQYF. The CDR3 DNA reads TGTGCCAGCAGCCAAGCATACGAGCAGTACTTC.

The genes are TRBV7-9 and TRBJ2-7; TRBD2 agrees at 11 bases. Looked up from germline, CDR1 is SEHNR and CDR2 is FQNEAQ (reference sequence). Trimming took 5 bases from V and 5 from J; bases not matched to a gene: 17. There are 18 residues in the CDR3. The CDR3 DNA reads as TGTGCCAGCAGCCCTTCTTCGGCTAGCGGGGGGCTTTTCGACGAGCAGTACTTC. Translated: CASSPSSASGGLFDEQYF.

This clone has just a few counts. The rearrangement uses TRBV5-8 and TRBJ1-5, with 8 bases matching TRBD1. Germline V gene sequence: CDR1 SGHTS, CDR2 YDEGEE. This CDR3 has 18 amino acids. The V segment lost 3 bases and the J segment 1 base; nucleotides outside the gene matches: 12. CDR3 sequence: CASSWAGTGTLSNQPQHF. The CDR3 DNA follows: TGTGCCAGCAGCTGGGCCGGGACAGGTACTCTAAGCAATCAGCCCCAGCATTTT.

The chain has TRBV27 and TRBJ2-3; possibly TRBD2 for D (6 bases). The germline CDR1 and CDR2 sequences are MNHEY and SMNVEV (reference sequence). With 6 bases removed from V and 6 bases from J, the gap between germline ends came to 22 bases. There are 16 residues in the CDR3. The CDR3 DNA sequence: TGTGCCAGCAGACGCCCCGGGAGAACCGCGGTCGATACGCAGTATTTT. Protein: CASRRPGRTAVDTQYF.

This clone was seen once. V is TRBV4-2 and J is TRBJ2-6; D is ambiguous. V was shortened by 4 bases and J by 1 base, with 14 bases between the two germline ends. The CDR3 is 17 residues long. Germline V gene data show CDR1 as LGHNA and CDR2 as YNFKEQ. The CDR3: CASSPQEDTSGANVLTF. The DNA for the CDR3 is TGTGCCAGCAGCCCCCAAGAAGATACTTCTGGGGCCAACGTCCTGACTTTC.

The chain links TRBV19 to TRBJ1-1; TRBD1 matches at 7 bases. The CDR3 runs to 16 residues. V gave up 5 bases and J gave up 10 bases; unmatched junction bases: 19. CDR1 and CDR2 (germline): LNHDA, SQIVND (reference sequence). The CDR3 DNA reads as TGTGCCAGTAGTCCGACCCTGTCAGGGGGAACTGTTGCAGCTTTCTTT. This codes for CASSPTLSGGTVAAFF.

The chain couples TRBV7-2 to TRBJ2-5; 14 bases agree with TRBD2. Trimming took 5 bases from V and 3 from J; bases not matched to a gene: 8. The germline gives CDR1 SGHTA, CDR2 FQGNSA. This CDR3 spans 17 amino acids. This CDR3 reads CASSNRLAGGREETQYF. CDR3 DNA: TGTGCCAGCAGCAACCGACTAGCGGGGGGGAGAGAAGAGACCCAGTACTTC.

The chain carries TRBV5-1 and TRBJ1-1; D may be TRBD1 (5 bases). In germline, CDR1 is SGHRS, CDR2 YFSETQ. This CDR3 is built from 16 residues. V lost 5 bases and J 3 bases, leaving 20 bases between the germline ends. CDR3 sequence: CASRPPGQGWDTEAFF. The CDR3 DNA reads TGCGCCAGCAGGCCCCCCGGGCAGGGATGGGACACTGAAGCTTTCTTT.

V usage is TRBV6-6 and J usage is TRBJ2-1; no firm D call. V was cut by 6 bases and J by 0 bases, with 6 bases left in between. CDR3 size: 13 residues. Germline V gene sequence: CDR1 MNHNY, CDR2 SVGAGI (reference sequence). The CDR3 loop reads CASSRSSYNEQFF. DNA for the CDR3: TGTGCCAGCAGCCGGAGCTCCTACAATGAGCAGTTCTTC.

The rearrangement uses TRBV20-1 and TRBJ1-2, with a possible D match to TRBD1 (6 bases). V was cut by 3 bases and J by 3 bases, with 11 bases left in between. The germline CDR1 and CDR2 sequences are DFQATT and SNEGSKA (reference sequence). The CDR3 runs to 13 residues. In nucleotides, the CDR3 is TGCAGTGCTAGTGACAGGAGGCACTATGGCTACACCTTC. Amino acids: CSASDRRHYGYTF.

The chain combines TRBV9 with TRBJ1-2; D may be TRBD1 (5 bases). The V end lost 3 bases, the J end lost 3 bases, and 15 bases lay between the germline ends. CDR1 and CDR2 from the germline V gene are SGDLS and YYNGEE. The CDR3 is made up of 15 amino acids. The CDR3 DNA follows: TGTGCCAGCAGCGCCACAGGTGGGCCCGACTATGGCTACACCTTC. This codes for CASSATGGPDYGYTF.

This chain links TRBV15 with TRBJ1-5; the D gene is possibly TRBD1 (6 bases). CDR1 and CDR2 (germline): LNHNV, YYDKDF (reference sequence). Trimming shortened V by 5 bases and J by 4 bases, and 15 bases separated the two germline ends. The CDR3 consists of 15 residues. The CDR3 DNA follows: TGTGCCACCAGCCAGCGGGGGCTTGAGAATCAGCCCCAGCATTTT. The encoded protein is CATSQRGLENQPQHF. The variable domain in full, completed from reference TRBV15 and TRBJ1-5, reads DAMVIQNPRYQVTQFGKPVTLSCSQTLNHNVMYWYQQKSSQAPKLLFHYYDKDFNNEADTPDNFQSRRPNTSFCFLDIRSPGLGDTAMYLCATSQRGLENQPQHFGDGTRLSIL.

The CDR3 protein is CASSIGDMLNIQYF. CDR3 nucleotides: TGTGCCAGTAGTATAGGTGACATGCTAAACATTCAGTACTTC. The V gene is TRBV19, the J gene TRBJ2-4; no clear D gene. V was clipped by 1 base and J by 6 bases, with 10 bases between them. CDR1 is LNHDA, CDR2 SQIVND, per germline (reference sequence). This CDR3 spans 14 amino acids.

This sequence joins TRBV4-1 and TRBJ1-5; D unclear. The length of the CDR3 is 17 residues. V lost 1 base, J lost 6 bases, and 19 bases lay in between. Germline CDR1 is MGHRA and CDR2 is YSYEKL. CDR3 protein: CASSQVAVVGAGQPQHF. CDR3 coding DNA: TGCGCCAGCAGCCAAGTCGCGGTGGTTGGCGCCGGTCAGCCCCAGCATTTT.

This chain links TRBV5-1 with TRBJ2-7; 10 bases are shared with TRBD1. J lost 3 bases, V lost 1 base, and 7 bases had no gene match. Germline V gene sequence: CDR1 SGHRS, CDR2 YFSETQ. The CDR3 has 16 residues. In DNA, the CDR3 is TGCGCCAGCAGCTTGCGGACGACAGGGGGCTACTACGAGCAGTACTTC. It yields the protein CASSLRTTGGYYEQYF.

The J gene is TRBJ1-4, the V gene TRBV7-2; TRBD1 aligns across 11 bases. CDR3 length equals 14 residues. Germline-derived CDR1 and CDR2 are SGHTA and FQGNSA. Unmatched junction bases numbered 4, after V lost 6 bases and J lost 7 bases. The CDR3 protein is CASSHGTGGEKLFF. Written as DNA, the CDR3 is TGTGCCAGCAGTCACGGGACAGGGGGTGAAAAACTGTTTTTT.

The chain has TRBV30 and TRBJ2-4, with 7 bases that match TRBD2. Trimming at V came to 4 bases and at J to 0 bases, leaving 6 bases not matched to a gene. The CDR3 loop spans 15 amino acids. Germline lookup yields CDR1 GTSNPN and CDR2 SVGIG (reference sequence). CDR3 in DNA: TGTGCCTGGAATTTTGGGGGGGTAGCCAAAAACATTCAGTACTTC. This codes for CAWNFGGVAKNIQYF.

The V call is TRBV6-5, the J call TRBJ2-7, with D maybe TRBD1 (5 bases). The germline V gene encodes CDR1 MNHEY and CDR2 SVGAGI. The V and J ends lost 3 bases and 2 bases respectively, with 11 bases between them. The CDR3 extends over 14 amino acids. The CDR3 is CASSYWGRAYEQYF. The CDR3 nucleotides are TGTGCCAGCAGTTATTGGGGCAGAGCCTACGAGCAGTACTTC.

This sequence joins TRBV19 and TRBJ2-7; tentatively, D is TRBD1 (5 bases). Germline values: CDR1 LNHDA, CDR2 SQIVND (reference sequence). The CDR3 consists of 14 residues. V lost 5 bases, J lost 4 bases, and 15 bases lay in between. The chain's CDR3 is CASSVGHAVYEQYF. In DNA, the CDR3 is TGTGCCAGTAGTGTAGGACACGCAGTTTACGAGCAGTACTTC.